What follows are 27 T cell receptor beta chains derived from one specimen sequenced in a study of blood T cell repertoires in COVID-19. The table came from immunoSEQ multiplex PCR; TCRdb's copy has only in-frame clones and leaves some out. The sample lists about 94,000 clones, around 74% occurring once. Sequencing input: peripheral blood. All receptors derive from a man in his sixties or seventies with COVID-19, enrolled during active disease.

The chain links TRBV27 to TRBJ1-1; weak D call: TRBD1 (5 bases). Germline lookup yields CDR1 MNHEY and CDR2 SMNVEV (reference sequence). With 6 bases removed from V and 0 bases from J, the gap between germline ends came to 20 bases. This CDR3 spans 17 amino acids. The CDR3 DNA sequence: TGTGCCAGCAGCGATCATGGGAGGGGAAACATGAACACTGAAGCTTTCTTT. Its translation: CASSDHGRGNMNTEAFF.

The chain couples TRBV28 to TRBJ2-6, with D possibly being TRBD2 (6 bases). Trimming shortened V by 3 bases and J by 2 bases, and 8 bases separated the two germline ends. Germline CDR1 MDHEN, CDR2 SYDVKM. This CDR3 contains 15 residues. The CDR3 loop reads CASSLRGAGANVLTF. The CDR3 DNA reads as TGTGCCAGCAGTTTGCGGGGAGCTGGGGCCAACGTCCTGACTTTC.

CDR3 coding DNA: TGTGCCAGCAGTAGGACAGGGGAAGCTTTCTTT. Translating it yields CASSRTGEAFF. The genes are TRBV25-1 and TRBJ1-1; 8 bases align to TRBD1. The junction had 1 base not matched to a gene; V was cut back by 5 bases and J by 8 bases. This CDR3 region has 11 residues. The germline CDR1 and CDR2 sequences are MGHDK and SYGVNS.

V gene TRBV29-1 combines with J gene TRBJ1-2; weak D call: TRBD1 (6 bases). The ends were cut back, 0 bases at V and 3 bases at J, with 11 bases in the middle. The V gene's germline CDR1 is SQVTM and CDR2 ANQGSEA. This CDR3 contains 14 residues. As DNA, the CDR3 is TGCAGCGTTGAAGATAGGGGGGGCTACTATGGCTACACCTTC. Protein: CSVEDRGGYYGYTF. The whole variable domain, filled in from reference TRBV29-1 and TRBJ1-2, reads SAVISQKPSRDICQRGTSLTIQCQVDSQVTMMFWYRQQPGQSLTLIATANQGSEATYESGFVIDKFPISRPNLTFSTLTVSNMSPEDSSIYLCSVEDRGGYYGYTFGSGTRLTVV.

V and J are TRBV28 and TRBJ1-2; D might be TRBD1 (6 bases). The CDR3 length is 14 residues. The germline CDR1 and CDR2 sequences are MDHEN and SYDVKM. V shed 6 bases and J shed 1 base, with 12 bases lying between them. For the CDR3, the DNA is TGTGCCAGCAGCTCCGGACAGCTTAACTATGGCTACACCTTC. Translated, it gives CASSSGQLNYGYTF.

The J gene is TRBJ2-1, the V gene TRBV6-5; 7 bases are a match to TRBD1. CDR3 length: 16 amino acids. Germline V gives CDR1 MNHEY, CDR2 SVGAGI. V lost 0 bases and J lost 2; bases outside the gene matches: 4. The CDR3 here is CASSYSLQGTYNEQFF. In DNA form, the CDR3 reads TGTGCCAGCAGTTACTCGTTACAGGGGACCTACAATGAGCAGTTCTTC.

V gene TRBV24-1 combines with J gene TRBJ2-3; 9 bases align to TRBD2. Germline loops: CDR1 KGHDR, CDR2 SFDVKD. With V trimmed by 1 base and J by 6 bases, 4 bases remained unmatched. The CDR3 is 15 amino acids. Here the CDR3 reads CATSDFRGGVDTQYF. The CDR3 nucleotides read TGTGCCACCAGTGATTTTCGCGGGGGGGTGGATACGCAGTATTTT.

This clone was observed a few times. The rearrangement uses TRBV9 and TRBJ2-7; tentatively, D is TRBD2 (5 bases). Trimming took off 0 bases at V and 6 bases at J, with 19 bases between the two ends. The germline CDR1 and CDR2 sequences are SGDLS and YYNGEE. The CDR3 contains 16 residues. The CDR3 is CASSVEARPGGGEQYF. CDR3 sequence (DNA): TGTGCCAGCAGCGTAGAAGCCCGCCCCGGAGGCGGCGAGCAGTACTTC.

The chain has TRBV27 and TRBJ1-4, with D perhaps matching TRBD1 (6 bases). In germline, CDR1 is MNHEY, CDR2 SMNVEV (reference sequence). This CDR3 has 15 amino acids. V lost 6 bases to trimming and J lost 5 bases, with 16 bases between them. As DNA, the CDR3 is TGTGCCAGCAGGGCCTCGACAGGCAGGAATGAAAAACTGTTTTTT. Its protein is CASRASTGRNEKLFF.

The chain is built from TRBV5-5 and TRBJ2-7; no definite D call. CDR1 and CDR2 from the germline V gene are SGHKS and YYEKEE (reference sequence). V was clipped by 5 bases and J by 5 bases, with 11 bases between them. This CDR3 comprises 12 residues. Here the CDR3 reads CASSQQRDEQYF. The CDR3 DNA reads TGTGCCAGCAGTCAACAGAGAGACGAGCAGTACTTC.

The V call is TRBV28, the J call TRBJ1-6; the D is unclear. The CDR3 is 15 amino acids. The germline CDR1 and CDR2 sequences are MDHEN and SYDVKM. Between the trimmed V and J ends, which lost 3 bases and 7 bases, there was a span of 13 bases. CDR3 DNA sequence: TGTGCCAGCAGTTTCTTGGTCCAGTCCAATTCACCCCTCCACTTT. Translation gives CASSFLVQSNSPLHF.

This clone was seen more than once but under ten times. The J gene is TRBJ2-7, the V gene TRBV25-1; 10 bases are a match to TRBD2. Losses at the gene ends were 7 bases for V and 4 bases for J; bases not matched to a gene: 7. The CDR3 covers 14 residues. Germline V gene sequence: CDR1 MGHDK, CDR2 SYGVNS. The CDR3, as DNA: TGTGCCAGCAATGGACTAGCGGATAGTTACGAGCAGTACTTC. This sequence encodes CASNGLADSYEQYF.

The chain joins TRBV14 to TRBJ2-3, with D tentatively TRBD2 (7 bases). Trimming removed 3 bases from V and 4 bases from J, with 17 bases in between. Germline V gene sequence: CDR1 SGHDN, CDR2 FVKESK. CDR3 size: 16 residues. The CDR3 DNA sequence: TGTGCCAGCAGCCATATGGGGGCGGGAGTTTCAGATACGCAGTATTTT. It is translated as CASSHMGAGVSDTQYF.

This rearrangement joins TRBV5-1 to TRBJ2-3; no clear D gene. The CDR3 loop spans 14 amino acids. V was trimmed by 8 bases and J by 1 base, leaving 14 bases between them. Germline V gene data show CDR1 as SGHRS and CDR2 as YFSETQ. CDR3 residues: CASTSALGTDTQYF. As DNA, the CDR3 is TGCGCCAGTACCTCTGCCTTAGGCACAGATACGCAGTATTTT.

This clone has more than one count but fewer than ten. This chain joins TRBV9 and TRBJ1-3; D unresolved. Trimming removed 4 bases at V and 0 bases at J, with 8 bases between. The CDR3 has 14 residues. Germline V CDR1 and CDR2: SGDLS, YYNGEE. The CDR3 DNA sequence: TGTGCCAGCAGCCGCGACACCTCTGGAAACACCATATATTTT. Translated: CASSRDTSGNTIYF. Together with reference TRBV9 and TRBJ1-3, the CDR3 gives the full variable domain: DSGVTQTPKHLITATGQRVTLRCSPRSGDLSVYWYQQSLDQGLQFLIQYYNGEERAKGNILERFSAQQFPDLHSELNLSSLELGDSALYFCASSRDTSGNTIYFGEGSWLTVV.

The genes are TRBV30 and TRBJ2-1, with TRBD1 identical over 8 bases. CDR1 and CDR2 from the germline V gene are GTSNPN and SVGIG (reference sequence). The CDR3 length is 13 residues. With 8 bases clipped from V and 0 bases from J, the junction kept 3 bases outside the gene matches. CDR3 loop: CATTGGSYNEQFF. For the CDR3, the DNA is TGTGCCACAACAGGGGGCTCCTACAATGAGCAGTTCTTC.

The rearrangement joins TRBV6-5 to TRBJ2-7, with D possibly being TRBD2 (6 bases). With 6 bases removed from V and 1 base from J, the gap between germline ends came to 10 bases. From germline, CDR1 is MNHEY and CDR2 SVGAGI. The CDR3 is 13 amino acids. CDR3 sequence: CASRGLDSYEQYF. The CDR3, as DNA: TGTGCCAGCAGGGGACTTGATTCCTACGAGCAGTACTTC.

This chain links TRBV5-4 with TRBJ2-2, with TRBD1 matching over 7 bases. This CDR3 has 15 amino acids. Germline CDR1 is SGHNT and CDR2 is YYREEE (reference sequence). Trimming at V came to 2 bases and at J to 6 bases, leaving 7 bases not matched to a gene. Written as DNA, the CDR3 is TGTGCCAGCAGCTTACAGGGTAGGGGGCCCGGGGAGCTGTTTTTT. Its translation: CASSLQGRGPGELFF.

V is TRBV7-2 and J is TRBJ2-7; TRBD2 matches 9 bases. Germline values: CDR1 SGHTA, CDR2 FQGNSA. The CDR3 runs to 15 residues. V dropped 3 bases and J dropped 2; count of bases not matched to a gene: 5. The CDR3 nucleotides are TGTGCCAGCAGCTTGGGGGGCGGGAGGGCCTACGAGCAGTACTTC. It specifies CASSLGGGRAYEQYF.

The chain has TRBV7-2 and TRBJ2-7, with 10 bases that match TRBD2. CDR3 size: 17 residues. The J segment lost 5 bases and the V segment lost 0 bases, leaving 10 bases of the junction unmatched. The germline V gene has CDR1 SGHTA and CDR2 FQGNSA. The CDR3 here is CASSLASRASGSHEQYF. CDR3 DNA sequence: TGTGCCAGCAGCTTAGCGAGTAGGGCTAGCGGGAGTCACGAGCAGTACTTC.

The chain employs TRBV6-6 and TRBJ2-2, with 8 bases that match TRBD1. The V and J ends lost 8 bases and 2 bases, in that order; junction bases with no gene match: 7. This CDR3 is built from 15 residues. The germline V gene encodes CDR1 MNHNY and CDR2 SVGAGI (reference sequence). CDR3 nucleotides: TGTGCCAGCTCTCGCGGGACAGGCAACACCGGGGAGCTGTTTTTT. Translation: CASSRGTGNTGELFF.

The rearrangement links TRBV9 to TRBJ2-1, with D tentatively TRBD2 (6 bases). V lost 3 bases to trimming and J lost 0 bases, with 10 bases between them. Germline CDR1 reads SGDLS; CDR2 reads YYNGEE. The CDR3 has 15 amino acids. This CDR3 reads CASSEGLSSYNEQFF. The CDR3 DNA reads as TGTGCCAGCAGCGAGGGACTCAGCTCCTACAATGAGCAGTTCTTC. The full variable domain, completed using reference TRBV9 and TRBJ2-1, is DSGVTQTPKHLITATGQRVTLRCSPRSGDLSVYWYQQSLDQGLQFLIQYYNGEERAKGNILERFSAQQFPDLHSELNLSSLELGDSALYFCASSEGLSSYNEQFFGPGTRLTVL.

This clone has only a few counts. The chain carries TRBV6-5 and TRBJ1-3; weak D call: TRBD1 (6 bases). This CDR3 has 15 amino acids. CDR1 and CDR2 (germline): MNHEY, SVGAGI. The V end was cut by 4 bases, the J end by 0 bases, with 10 bases between. CDR3 nucleotide sequence: TGTGCCAGCAGTTCAGACAGGAGCTCTGGAAACACCATATATTTT. It yields the protein CASSSDRSSGNTIYF.

The chain joins TRBV9 to TRBJ2-7; 7 positions match TRBD1. V was clipped by 4 bases and J by 0 bases; unmatched bases: 7. Germline loops: CDR1 SGDLS, CDR2 YYNGEE. This CDR3 is 15 amino acids long. CDR3 DNA sequence: TGTGCCAGCAGCTCGACGACAGGGCCCTCCTACGAGCAGTACTTC. This codes for CASSSTTGPSYEQYF.

J is TRBJ2-7 and V is TRBV7-9; 7 nucleotides line up with TRBD2. Looked up from germline, CDR1 is SEHNR and CDR2 is FQNEAQ (reference sequence). This CDR3 has 15 amino acids. V lost 3 bases to trimming and J lost 0 bases; unmatched junction nucleotides: 5. CDR3 region: CASSLASGSSYEQYF. CDR3 nucleotide sequence: TGTGCCAGCAGCTTGGCTAGCGGTAGCTCCTACGAGCAGTACTTC.

V usage is TRBV29-1 and J usage is TRBJ2-6, with a tentative D call TRBD1 (5 bases). Germline V gene data show CDR1 as SQVTM and CDR2 as ANQGSEA. Trimming left V 4 bases short and J 3 bases short, with 7 bases between. CDR3 length: 13 residues. CDR3 nucleotide sequence: TGCAGCGTTGGACAGAATGGGGCCAACGTCCTGACTTTC. It yields the protein CSVGQNGANVLTF.

The chain links TRBV7-2 to TRBJ2-7; 12 positions agree with TRBD2. The CDR3 has 15 residues. Germline V gives CDR1 SGHTA, CDR2 FQGNSA. Unmatched junction bases numbered 2, after V lost 5 bases and J lost 0 bases. The CDR3 spells CASSKTSGSSYEQYF. CDR3 in DNA: TGTGCCAGCAGCAAGACTAGCGGGAGCTCCTACGAGCAGTACTTC. Using reference TRBV7-2 and TRBJ2-7 for the parts outside the CDR3, the full variable domain is GAGVSQSPSNKVTEKGKDVELRCDPISGHTALYWYRQSLGQGLEFLIYFQGNSAPDKSGLPSDRFSAERTGGSVSTLTIQRTQQEDSAVYLCASSKTSGSSYEQYFGPGTRLTVT.